This TCR beta chain was sequenced during a study of graft-versus-host responses after intestinal transplantation. Study as a whole: All recipients were given anti-thymocyte globulin induction, and tacrolimus and steroids were then administered for about three years. Study-wide results and limits: Some patients had graft-donor T cell macrochimerism. In their allografts, the ratios of graft-versus-host to host-versus-graft T cell clones were high.

Note on this clone: What it binds is unknown.

Sequencing used immunoSEQ multiplex PCR; TCRdb keeps in-frame clones, though not all of them. This sample has about 96,000 clones, with approximately 90% found just once. The germline gives CDR1 MNHEY, CDR2 SVGAGI. V lost 2 bases to trimming and J lost 4 bases; unmatched junction nucleotides: 3. The CDR3 extends over 14 amino acids. This clonotype was sampled from a human donor who received an intestinal transplant. Specimen: unstimulated CD4+ T cells sorted from spleen or lymph node cells, collected before intestinal transplant. V is TRBV6-5 and J is TRBJ1-2, with TRBD1 matching over 8 bases. CDR3 protein: CASSYTQGAYGYTF. CDR3 sequence (DNA): TGTGCCAGCAGTTACACGCAGGGGGCCTATGGCTACACCTTC.